Following are 24 T cell receptor beta chains from one sample sequenced in a study of T cell responses to AZD1222 COVID-19 vaccine. Profiled with immunoSEQ multiplex PCR; TCRdb holds only in-frame clones, not every one. The sample has about 140,000 clones; more than 70% are singletons. Sequenced here: peripheral blood, sampled on day 0 of AZD1222 vaccination. These receptors were taken from an adult in good health.

The chain joins TRBV5-4 to TRBJ1-4, with D unclear. The CDR3 totals 13 residues. Germline V gene data show CDR1 as SGHNT and CDR2 as YYREEE (reference sequence). V was shortened by 5 bases and J by 7 bases, with 12 bases between the two germline ends. CDR3 loop: CASREKSSEKLFF. CDR3 DNA: TGTGCCAGCAGGGAGAAATCGTCTGAAAAACTGTTTTTT. The full variable domain, with the rest looked up from reference TRBV5-4 and TRBJ1-4, is ETGVTQSPTHLIKTRGQQVTLRCSSQSGHNTVSWYQQALGQGPQFIFQYYREEENGRGNFPPRFSGLQFPNYSSELNVNALELDDSALYLCASREKSSEKLFFGSGTQLSVL.

The V gene is TRBV7-3, the J gene TRBJ1-3; perhaps TRBD1 as D (6 bases). This CDR3 is built from 16 residues. Trimming left V 4 bases short and J 6 bases short, with 19 bases between. Germline V gene sequence: CDR1 SGHTA, CDR2 FQGTGA. CDR3 sequence reads: CASSSYPGGAENTIYF. The CDR3 DNA follows: TGTGCCAGCAGCTCATATCCGGGGGGCGCGGAAAACACCATATATTTT.

J is TRBJ2-3 and V is TRBV2, with a weak D call TRBD1 (6 bases). The CDR3 is 14 amino acids. Germline V gives CDR1 SNHLY, CDR2 FYNNEI. V shed 4 bases and J shed 6 bases, with 14 bases lying between them. The CDR3 region is CASSGFAGADTQYF. DNA for the CDR3: TGTGCCAGCAGTGGGTTCGCAGGGGCGGATACGCAGTATTTT. The complete variable domain, with remaining parts taken from reference TRBV2 and TRBJ2-3, reads EPEVTQTPSHQVTQMGQEVILRCVPISNHLYFYWYRQILGQKVEFLVSFYNNEISEKSEIFDDQFSVERPDGSNFTLKIRSTKLEDSAMYFCASSGFAGADTQYFGPGTRLTVL.

The CDR3 DNA sequence: TGTGCCAGCAGCTTAGATCCTTTCGGGAGTTTGTATGAGCAGTTCTTC. It codes for CASSLDPFGSLYEQFF. This rearrangement joins TRBV7-2 to TRBJ2-1, with D tentatively TRBD2 (6 bases). The ends were cut back, 1 base at V and 8 bases at J, with 18 bases in the middle. There are 16 residues in the CDR3. In germline, CDR1 is SGHTA, CDR2 FQGNSA. The variable domain in full, with the rest retrieved from reference TRBV7-2 and TRBJ2-1, is GAGVSQSPSNKVTEKGKDVELRCDPISGHTALYWYRQSLGQGLEFLIYFQGNSAPDKSGLPSDRFSAERTGGSVSTLTIQRTQQEDSAVYLCASSLDPFGSLYEQFFGPGTRLTVL.

The chain combines TRBV3-1 (or the pseudogene TRBV3-2) with TRBJ2-5; D tentatively reads TRBD1 or TRBD2 (5 bases each). Germline V gene data show CDR1 as LGHDT and CDR2 as YNNKEL (reference sequence). This CDR3 comprises 16 residues. V lost 4 bases and J lost 4, with 19 bases in between. CDR3 coding DNA: TGTGCCAGCAGCCCGATTAGATCCGGGACCGGAGAGACCCAGTACTTC. It yields the protein CASSPIRSGTGETQYF.

V and J are TRBV9 and TRBJ1-2; TRBD1 aligns across 10 bases. V dropped 3 bases and J dropped 5; count of bases not matched to a gene: 7. Germline loops: CDR1 SGDLS, CDR2 YYNGEE. The CDR3 spans 15 residues. CDR3 coding DNA: TGTGCCAGCAGCGCTCCGACAGGGGGCAAGTATGGCTACACCTTC. As protein: CASSAPTGGKYGYTF.

V gene TRBV6-5 combines with J gene TRBJ1-5; perhaps TRBD1 as D (6 bases). The germline V gene encodes CDR1 MNHEY and CDR2 SVGAGI. Between the trimmed V and J ends, which lost 8 bases and 1 base, there was a span of 15 bases. This CDR3 region has 15 residues. This chain's CDR3 is CASDGGSGSNQPQHF. CDR3 nucleotide sequence: TGTGCCAGCGACGGGGGCAGTGGAAGCAATCAGCCCCAGCATTTT.

The table lists this clone with a count of one. The chain recombines TRBV5-5 with TRBJ1-1; D is uncertain. This CDR3 has 14 residues. Germline V CDR1 and CDR2: SGHKS, YYEKEE (reference sequence). V was clipped by 0 bases and J by 0 bases, with 6 bases between them. The CDR3: CASSLGLMNTEAFF. CDR3 sequence (DNA): TGTGCCAGCAGCTTGGGGCTTATGAACACTGAAGCTTTCTTT.

This clone has a single count. The chain couples TRBV4-3 to TRBJ2-2; D unclear. Germline CDR1 is LGHNA and CDR2 is YSLEER. The CDR3 totals 16 residues. V was cut by 0 bases and J by 3 bases, with 11 bases left in between. The CDR3 DNA sequence: TGCGCCAGCAGCCAAGATCGGACCAGCTACACCGGGGAGCTGTTTTTT. This codes for CASSQDRTSYTGELFF.

The V call is TRBV5-6, the J call TRBJ2-1, with D hard to call. Trimming removed 2 bases from V and 6 bases from J, with 9 bases in between. There are 13 residues in the CDR3. Germline CDR1 is SGHDT and CDR2 is YYEEEE. The CDR3 coding sequence is TGTGCCAGCAGCTTAGGATTTCCCAATGAGCAGTTCTTC. Protein product: CASSLGFPNEQFF.

The V gene is TRBV20-1, the J gene TRBJ1-1, with 11 bases that match TRBD1. V lost 3 bases to trimming and J lost 5 bases; unmatched junction nucleotides: 5. The CDR3 covers 14 residues. The germline CDR1 and CDR2 sequences are DFQATT and SNEGSKA (reference sequence). This CDR3 is CSASLGQGVTEAFF. CDR3 bases: TGCAGTGCTAGTTTGGGACAGGGGGTTACTGAAGCTTTCTTT.

The chain carries TRBV6-2 or TRBV6-3 and TRBJ2-5; 11 nucleotides agree with TRBD2. Trimming cost V 6 bases and J 5 bases; bases outside gene matches: 14. The CDR3 covers 17 residues. The germline V gene encodes CDR1 MNHEY and CDR2 SVGEGT. Here the CDR3 reads CASSQLAGANPSETQYF. CDR3 bases: TGTGCCAGCAGCCAACTAGCGGGGGCAAACCCGAGCGAGACCCAGTACTTC.

The chain links TRBV25-1 to TRBJ1-4; unclear D gene. Germline loops: CDR1 MGHDK, CDR2 SYGVNS. The CDR3 extends over 13 amino acids. V was cut by 8 bases and J by 0 bases, with 7 bases left in between. The CDR3 here is CASARATNEKLFF. Here the CDR3 DNA reads TGTGCCAGCGCTCGAGCAACTAATGAAAAACTGTTTTTT.

The chain is built from TRBV11-2 and TRBJ2-1, with a tentative D call TRBD2 (6 bases). V lost 1 base and J 3 bases, leaving 7 bases between the germline ends. The CDR3 has 14 amino acids. The germline gives CDR1 SGHAT, CDR2 FQNNGV. The CDR3 nucleotides are TGTGCCAGCAGCTTAGGGACTAACTACAATGAGCAGTTCTTC. Its translation: CASSLGTNYNEQFF. The full variable domain, its missing parts supplied by reference TRBV11-2 and TRBJ2-1, is EAGVAQSPRYKIIEKRQSVAFWCNPISGHATLYWYQQILGQGPKLLIQFQNNGVVDDSQLPKDRFSAERLKGVDSTLKIQPAKLEDSAVYLCASSLGTNYNEQFFGPGTRLTVL.

In this sample, this clone turned up once. The chain uses TRBV4-1 and TRBJ1-3, with a weak D call TRBD1 (5 bases). Germline lookup yields CDR1 MGHRA and CDR2 YSYEKL. The CDR3 extends over 16 amino acids. The V and J ends lost 4 bases and 0 bases respectively, with 13 bases between them. The CDR3 protein is CASSLPGTSSGNTIYF. In DNA, the CDR3 is TGCGCCAGCAGCCTACCAGGGACGAGCTCTGGAAACACCATATATTTT.

The gene calls are TRBV4-3 and TRBJ1-2; no reliable D call. The germline V gene encodes CDR1 LGHNA and CDR2 YSLEER. V was clipped by 3 bases and J by 0 bases, with 14 bases between them. The CDR3 sequence is 16 residues long. CDR3 loop: CASSQVDLEANYGYTF. CDR3 coding DNA: TGCGCCAGCAGCCAGGTGGACCTAGAAGCTAACTATGGCTACACCTTC.

The chain carries TRBV7-9 and TRBJ1-6; TRBD1 matches 8 bases. CDR3 length: 14 residues. Germline V gene lookup returns CDR1 SEHNR and CDR2 FQNEAQ (reference sequence). V lost 1 base to trimming and J lost 10 bases; unmatched junction nucleotides: 3. The CDR3 loop is CASSLGTGQSPLHF. The CDR3 DNA sequence: TGTGCCAGCAGCTTAGGGACAGGGCAATCACCCCTCCACTTT.

The chain is built from TRBV2 and TRBJ1-3, with D hard to call. This CDR3 has 16 amino acids. V lost 8 bases to trimming and J lost 5 bases, with 22 bases between them. Germline V lookup: CDR1 SNHLY, CDR2 FYNNEI. The CDR3 sequence: CASGEGLFSGRNTIYF. The CDR3 DNA sequence: TGTGCCAGCGGCGAGGGCCTCTTCAGTGGGCGAAACACCATATATTTT.

The chain employs TRBV14 and TRBJ2-1, with TRBD1 identical over 7 bases. Looked up from germline, CDR1 is SGHDN and CDR2 is FVKESK. With 3 bases clipped from V and 1 base from J, the junction kept 3 bases outside the gene matches. The CDR3 covers 15 residues. CDR3 amino acids: CASSQNRGSYNEQFF. In DNA, the CDR3 is TGTGCCAGCAGCCAGAACAGGGGATCCTACAATGAGCAGTTCTTC.

The chain carries TRBV28 and TRBJ2-1; D may be TRBD1 or TRBD2 (6 bases each). V lost 8 bases and J 1 base, leaving 18 bases between the germline ends. CDR1 and CDR2 from the germline V gene are MDHEN and SYDVKM. The CDR3 is 16 amino acids. The CDR3: CASGDSGHLSYNEQFF. CDR3 DNA: TGTGCCAGCGGGGACTCGGGACACCTATCCTACAATGAGCAGTTCTTC.

This sequence joins TRBV19 and TRBJ2-1; 7 bases align to TRBD2. The CDR3 runs to 15 residues. Per the germline V gene, CDR1 is LNHDA and CDR2 is SQIVND (reference sequence). The V segment lost 0 bases and the J segment 7 bases; nucleotides outside the gene matches: 6. The CDR3 coding sequence is TGTGCCAGTAGTATAGAGGAAGGGGAGGGTAATGAGCAGTTCTTC. Translated: CASSIEEGEGNEQFF.

The chain carries TRBV27 and TRBJ1-6, with 9 bases aligning to TRBD1. The CDR3 sequence is 16 residues long. Germline V gives CDR1 MNHEY, CDR2 SMNVEV (reference sequence). Trimming took 5 bases from V and 2 from J; bases not matched to a gene: 4. DNA of the CDR3: TGTGCCAGCAGTAACAGGGGGCCCCCCTATAATTCACCCCTCCACTTT. Amino acid sequence: CASSNRGPPYNSPLHF.

V gene TRBV9 combines with J gene TRBJ2-1; no reliable D call. V gave up 4 bases and J gave up 4 bases, with 12 bases separating them. Germline V gene sequence: CDR1 SGDLS, CDR2 YYNGEE. CDR3 length: 14 residues. CDR3: CASSPNGPYNEQFF. The CDR3 DNA reads as TGTGCCAGCAGCCCTAACGGGCCTTACAATGAGCAGTTCTTC.

V gene TRBV19 combines with J gene TRBJ1-1; 7 bases are shared with TRBD1. V lost 7 bases to trimming and J lost 4 bases; unmatched junction nucleotides: 9. Per germline, CDR1 LNHDA and CDR2 SQIVND (reference sequence). This CDR3 contains 14 residues. CDR3 DNA sequence: TGTGCCAGTAAGGACCCCCCAGGGGGCACTGAAGCTTTCTTT. Protein sequence: CASKDPPGGTEAFF.